The 30 T cell receptor beta chains below all came from one sample that was sequenced in a study of blood T cell repertoires in COVID-19. Produced via immunoSEQ multiplex PCR; TCRdb's table is partial and in-frame only. The sample holds some 270,000 clones, roughly 90% seen once. Sequencing was done on a sample of PBMCs or T cells enriched from blood (not recorded which). The origin of the receptors is a woman aged 55-69 years who had recovered from COVID-19.

The J gene is TRBJ1-1, the V gene TRBV11-3, with D perhaps TRBD1 (5 bases). Trimming pared 5 bases from V and 10 bases from J, leaving 20 bases between. CDR1 is SGHNT, CDR2 YENEEA, per germline. The CDR3 sequence is 14 residues long. The CDR3, as DNA: TGTGCCAGCAGCCCAACGGGAGGCTTGGGGGGAGCTTTCTTT. Residues: CASSPTGGLGGAFF.

V is TRBV6-1 and J is TRBJ2-1; the match to TRBD2 covers 12 bases. Germline lookup yields CDR1 MNHNS and CDR2 SASEGT. V lost 4 bases to trimming and J lost 7 bases; unmatched junction nucleotides: 8. The CDR3 is made up of 16 amino acids. The CDR3 region has the DNA TGTGCCAGCAGTGGGGTAGGACTAGCGGGATTTAATGAGCAGTTCTTC. Translated, it gives CASSGVGLAGFNEQFF.

The chain joins TRBV9 to TRBJ2-5; 7 nucleotides agree with TRBD2. The CDR3 runs 13 residues. Germline V gives CDR1 SGDLS, CDR2 YYNGEE. J gave up 3 bases and V 4 bases, and 3 bases lay outside the gene matches. CDR3 residues: CASSRDYKETQYF. The CDR3 DNA reads as TGTGCCAGCAGCAGGGACTATAAAGAGACCCAGTACTTC.

V gene TRBV5-4 combines with J gene TRBJ2-7, with TRBD2 matching over 10 bases. The CDR3 length is 14 residues. With V trimmed by 3 bases and J by 5 bases, 5 bases remained unmatched. Looked up from germline, CDR1 is SGHNT and CDR2 is YYREEE (reference sequence). CDR3 coding DNA: TGTGCCAGCAGCTCGCCTAGCGGGAGCCACGAGCAGTACTTC. Protein product: CASSSPSGSHEQYF.

The CDR3 DNA follows: TGTGCCAGCAGCGTAAACGGGGTTGACGAAAAACTGTTTTTT. Translation gives CASSVNGVDEKLFF. The chain is built from TRBV9 and TRBJ1-4; no clear D gene. The germline V gene encodes CDR1 SGDLS and CDR2 YYNGEE. CDR3 size: 14 residues. V dropped 1 base and J dropped 8 bases, with 12 bases sitting between them.

The rearrangement uses TRBV28 and TRBJ2-3; TRBD1 matches at 8 bases. With V trimmed by 2 bases and J by 5 bases, 6 bases remained unmatched. Germline V CDR1 and CDR2: MDHEN, SYDVKM. The CDR3 is made up of 15 amino acids. The CDR3 is CASSLLGQGGDTQYF. The CDR3 DNA follows: TGTGCCAGCAGTTTACTCGGACAGGGAGGAGATACGCAGTATTTT.

This clone was recorded a few times. The chain combines TRBV30 with TRBJ1-1; no reliable D call. Looked up from germline, CDR1 is GTSNPN and CDR2 is SVGIG (reference sequence). The CDR3 has 14 residues. V was cut by 2 bases and J by 6 bases, with 16 bases left in between. CDR3 sequence: CAWSPFVEIAEAFF. The CDR3 nucleotides are TGTGCCTGGAGTCCTTTTGTCGAGATCGCTGAAGCTTTCTTT.

V and J are TRBV13 and TRBJ2-7; D ambiguous. The length of the CDR3 is 11 residues. Trimming took off 3 bases at V and 3 bases at J, with 3 bases between the two ends. Germline CDR1 PRHDT, CDR2 FYEKMQ (reference sequence). The CDR3 bases are TGTGCCAGCAGCTTCTACTACGAGCAGTACTTC. Translation gives CASSFYYEQYF.

About this clone itself: The junction differs from germline at one of its ends, possibly a read error. This chain links TRBV19 with TRBJ1-5, with TRBD1 as a possible D gene (5 bases). The CDR3 consists of 13 residues. Germline-derived CDR1 and CDR2 are LNHDA and SQIVND (reference sequence). Here the CDR3 reads CAVGLYSNQPQHF. In DNA form, the CDR3 reads TGCGCCGTGGGACTTTATAGCAATCAGCCCCAGCATTTT.

This chain uses TRBV10-3 with TRBJ2-2, with 7 bases that match TRBD1. The germline V gene has CDR1 ENHRY and CDR2 SYGVKD. This CDR3 comprises 15 residues. Losses at the gene ends were 8 bases for V and 6 bases for J; bases not matched to a gene: 12. CDR3 in DNA: TGTGCCATCGGAGTTACCTCTGACAGGGCCGGGGAGCTGTTTTTT. As protein: CAIGVTSDRAGELFF.

The chain couples TRBV7-6 to TRBJ1-1, with D unclear. From germline, CDR1 is SGHVS and CDR2 FNYEAQ. V shed 5 bases and J shed 0 bases, with 13 bases lying between them. The CDR3 contains 15 residues. The CDR3, as DNA: TGTGCCAGCAGCCCCCTCGGAGGAGTGAACACTGAAGCTTTCTTT. Its protein product is CASSPLGGVNTEAFF.

This rearrangement joins TRBV5-1 to TRBJ2-5; 9 bases fit TRBD1. V dropped 5 bases and J dropped 5; count of bases not matched to a gene: 7. This CDR3 is 14 amino acids long. From germline, CDR1 is SGHRS and CDR2 YFSETQ. The CDR3 loop is CASSSTGTGETQYF. Written as DNA, the CDR3 is TGCGCCAGCAGTTCCACCGGGACAGGGGAGACCCAGTACTTC.

The gene calls are TRBV5-4 and TRBJ2-5; possible D gene TRBD2, 7 bases. The V gene lost 4 bases and the J gene lost 3 bases, with 16 bases spanning the gap. CDR1 and CDR2 (germline): SGHNT, YYREEE (reference sequence). This CDR3 contains 15 residues. In nucleotides, the CDR3 is TGTGCCAGCAGCGGGGGGGCTGGGGCGGAAGAGACCCAGTACTTC. Protein product: CASSGGAGAEETQYF.

The CDR3 loop is CASSNGQGAGTEAFF. CDR3 nucleotides: TGTGCCAGCAGCAACGGACAGGGGGCTGGGACTGAAGCTTTCTTT. The chain has TRBV11-3 and TRBJ1-1; 11 positions match TRBD1. Germline trimming cut 5 bases from V and 5 bases from J; bases unmatched to any gene: 7. This CDR3 spans 15 amino acids. Germline V lookup: CDR1 SGHNT, CDR2 YENEEA.

This clone has just a few counts. The J gene is TRBJ1-2, the V gene TRBV11-3; 7 bases are a match to TRBD1. Germline values: CDR1 SGHNT, CDR2 YENEEA. The CDR3 is made up of 15 amino acids. The trim removed 5 bases at V and 3 bases at J, leaving 9 bases unmatched. The CDR3 loop reads CASSTAYRGDYGYTF. The CDR3 nucleotides read TGTGCCAGCAGCACCGCTTACAGGGGAGACTATGGCTACACCTTC.

The chain couples TRBV7-9 to TRBJ2-3; no reliable D call. V gave up 1 base and J gave up 2 bases, with 7 bases separating them. Germline CDR1 is SEHNR and CDR2 is FQNEAQ (reference sequence). The CDR3 spans 14 residues. CDR3 region: CASSLGASTDTQYF. The CDR3 bases are TGTGCCAGCAGCTTAGGAGCCTCCACAGATACGCAGTATTTT.

J is TRBJ1-1 and V is TRBV28, with TRBD1 as a possible D gene (6 bases). Per germline, CDR1 MDHEN and CDR2 SYDVKM. The CDR3 has 15 amino acids. The germline V and J ends were trimmed by 7 bases and 1 base, with 16 bases remaining between them. In nucleotides, the CDR3 is TGTGCCAGCATCCCGTACGTGACAGGGAACACTGAAGCTTTCTTT. Its protein product is CASIPYVTGNTEAFF.

The V call is TRBV7-8, the J call TRBJ1-3, with 10 bases matching TRBD1. CDR3 length: 16 amino acids. CDR1 is SGHVS, CDR2 FQNEAQ, per germline. Losses at the gene ends were 2 bases for V and 1 base for J; bases not matched to a gene: 2. CDR3 sequence (DNA): TGTGCCAGCAGCTTAAGGGACAGGGGTTCTGGAAACACCATATATTTT. It encodes CASSLRDRGSGNTIYF.

The J gene is TRBJ1-2, the V gene TRBV7-2; D is unresolved. The CDR3 spans 13 residues. V shed 1 base and J shed 7 bases, with 10 bases lying between them. Germline V lookup: CDR1 SGHTA, CDR2 FQGNSA. The CDR3 nucleotides are TGTGCCAGCAGCTTAGGTCGTTGGAGTGGCTACACCTTC. Amino acid sequence: CASSLGRWSGYTF.

J is TRBJ2-5 and V is TRBV2; D is undetermined. This CDR3 is 13 amino acids long. Looked up from germline, CDR1 is SNHLY and CDR2 is FYNNEI. V lost 3 bases, J lost 5 bases, and 10 bases lay in between. The CDR3 DNA reads TGTGCCAGCAGTGACGGAGTCTCTGAGACCCAGTACTTC. This encodes CASSDGVSETQYF.

The chain employs TRBV21-1 and TRBJ1-1; the listed D gene, TRBD1, was not tested against the DNA. TRBV21-1 is a pseudogene. CDR3 length: 17 amino acids. CDR3 coding DNA: TGTGCCAGCAGCAAAGGAAATGATGGCAGGGGGAACACTGAAGCTTTCTTT. It encodes CASSKGNDGRGNTEAFF.

The chain combines TRBV4-1 with TRBJ2-1, with 10 bases that match TRBD2. The V gene's germline CDR1 is MGHRA and CDR2 YSYEKL. The CDR3 loop spans 15 amino acids. J was trimmed by 9 bases and V by 2 bases; bases with no gene match: 7. CDR3 residues: CASSQPAGGRVEQFF. Written as DNA, the CDR3 is TGCGCCAGCAGCCAACCAGCGGGAGGGCGAGTTGAGCAGTTCTTC.

CDR3: CASSFRTALYEQYF. The CDR3 DNA reads as TGCGCCAGCAGCTTCCGGACAGCTCTTTACGAGCAGTACTTC. V is TRBV5-1 and J is TRBJ2-7; a possible D gene is TRBD1 (6 bases). V lost 2 bases and J lost 4, with 13 bases in between. The CDR3 runs to 14 residues. CDR1 is SGHRS and CDR2 is YFSETQ in the germline V gene.

The chain couples TRBV25-1 to TRBJ1-5, with 10 bases identical to TRBD1. This CDR3 has 13 amino acids. V was clipped by 8 bases and J by 6 bases; unmatched bases: 4. Germline V gene data show CDR1 as MGHDK and CDR2 as SYGVNS. CDR3 sequence (DNA): TGTGCCAGCGGGGGACAGGGGAGTCAGCCCCAGCATTTT. Translating gives CASGGQGSQPQHF.

The gene calls are TRBV7-2 and TRBJ2-7; the D gene is possibly TRBD2 (7 bases). Deletions cut 1 base from V and 4 bases from J, with 17 bases between. This CDR3 has 16 residues. Germline V gene data show CDR1 as SGHTA and CDR2 as FQGNSA. CDR3 sequence (DNA): TGTGCCAGCAGCTTAGGTGGGGGAGGGACACCTTACGAGCAGTACTTC. This gives the protein CASSLGGGGTPYEQYF.

The chain links TRBV13 to TRBJ1-1; no clear D gene. V dropped 4 bases and J dropped 10 bases, with 19 bases sitting between them. The CDR3 spans 14 residues. From germline, CDR1 is PRHDT and CDR2 FYEKMQ (reference sequence). CDR3 DNA sequence: TGTGCCAGCAGCTCCTCACGCGGCCTTTCAGTAGCTTTCTTT. Amino acids: CASSSSRGLSVAFF.

This chain links TRBV28 with TRBJ2-7; a weak D match, TRBD1 (5 bases). Deletions cut 5 bases from V and 2 bases from J, with 10 bases between. Per germline, CDR1 MDHEN and CDR2 SYDVKM. The CDR3 covers 13 residues. CDR3 amino acids: CASSSGAPYEQYF. Written as DNA, the CDR3 is TGTGCCAGCAGTAGTGGGGCCCCCTACGAGCAGTACTTC. Supplemented by reference TRBV28 and TRBJ2-7, the full variable domain reads DVKVTQSSRYLVKRTGEKVFLECVQDMDHENMFWYRQDPGLGLRLIYFSYDVKMKEKGDIPEGYSVSREKKERFSLILESASTNQTSMYLCASSSGAPYEQYFGPGTRLTVT.

DNA for the CDR3: TGTGCCAGCAGTTTTCCCTACGGAGTCTCCTACGAGCAGTACTTC. It codes for CASSFPYGVSYEQYF. The chain couples TRBV28 to TRBJ2-7; no clear D. The CDR3 is 15 amino acids. Germline CDR1 MDHEN, CDR2 SYDVKM. The V and J ends lost 3 bases and 0 bases respectively, with 12 bases between them.

This chain joins TRBV7-3 and TRBJ2-2; 9 bases line up with TRBD2. The CDR3 is made up of 17 amino acids. V dropped 2 bases and J dropped 7; count of bases not matched to a gene: 11. Germline V CDR1 and CDR2: SGHTA, FQGTGA. The chain's CDR3 is CASSLDGSGRSGGELFF. CDR3 bases: TGTGCCAGCAGCTTAGATGGTAGCGGGAGATCTGGCGGGGAGCTGTTTTTT.

V is TRBV5-6 and J is TRBJ1-5; 7 bases are shared with TRBD1. The V segment lost 7 bases and the J segment 1 base; nucleotides outside the gene matches: 14. The germline V gene has CDR1 SGHDT and CDR2 YYEEEE. The CDR3 sequence is 17 residues long. The chain's CDR3 is CASASWGSGGSNQPQHF. The DNA for the CDR3 is TGTGCCAGCGCCTCTTGGGGATCAGGGGGAAGCAATCAGCCCCAGCATTTT.